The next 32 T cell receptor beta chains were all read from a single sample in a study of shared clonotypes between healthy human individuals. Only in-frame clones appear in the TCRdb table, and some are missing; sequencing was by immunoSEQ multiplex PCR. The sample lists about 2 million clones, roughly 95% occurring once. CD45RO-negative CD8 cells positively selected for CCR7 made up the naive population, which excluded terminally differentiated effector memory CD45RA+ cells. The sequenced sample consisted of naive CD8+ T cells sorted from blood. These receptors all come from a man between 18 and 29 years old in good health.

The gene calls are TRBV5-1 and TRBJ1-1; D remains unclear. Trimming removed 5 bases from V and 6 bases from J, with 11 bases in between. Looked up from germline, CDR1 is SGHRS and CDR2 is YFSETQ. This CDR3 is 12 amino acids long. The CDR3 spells CASSEGAAEAFF. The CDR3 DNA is TGCGCCAGCAGTGAAGGTGCGGCTGAAGCTTTCTTT.

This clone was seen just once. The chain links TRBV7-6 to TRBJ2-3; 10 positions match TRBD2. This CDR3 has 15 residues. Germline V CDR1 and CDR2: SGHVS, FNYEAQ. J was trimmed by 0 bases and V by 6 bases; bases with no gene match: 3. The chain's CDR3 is CASRSLAGSTDTQYF. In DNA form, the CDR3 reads TGTGCCAGCAGGTCACTAGCGGGGAGCACAGATACGCAGTATTTT. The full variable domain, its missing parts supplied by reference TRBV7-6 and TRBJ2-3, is GAGVSQSPRYKVTKRGQDVALRCDPISGHVSLYWYRQALGQGPEFLTYFNYEAQQDKSGLPNDRFSAERPEGSISTLTIQRTEQRDSAMYRCASRSLAGSTDTQYFGPGTRLTVL.

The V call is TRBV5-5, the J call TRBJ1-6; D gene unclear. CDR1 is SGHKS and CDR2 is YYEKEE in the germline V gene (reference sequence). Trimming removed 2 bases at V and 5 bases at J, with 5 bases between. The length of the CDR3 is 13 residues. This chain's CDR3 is CASSFPDNSPLHF. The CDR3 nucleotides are TGTGCCAGCAGCTTCCCCGATAATTCACCCCTCCACTTT. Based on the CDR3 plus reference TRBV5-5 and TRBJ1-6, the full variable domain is DAGVTQSPTHLIKTRGQQVTLRCSPISGHKSVSWYQQVLGQGPQFIFQYYEKEERGRGNFPDRFSARQFPNYSSELNVNALLLGDSALYLCASSFPDNSPLHFGNGTRLTVT.

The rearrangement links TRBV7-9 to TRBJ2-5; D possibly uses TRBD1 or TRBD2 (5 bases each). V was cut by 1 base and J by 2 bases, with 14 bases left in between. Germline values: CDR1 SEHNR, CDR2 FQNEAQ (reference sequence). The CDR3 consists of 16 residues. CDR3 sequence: CASSLVRGAGQETQYF. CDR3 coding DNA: TGTGCCAGCAGCTTAGTCAGAGGGGCTGGGCAAGAGACCCAGTACTTC.

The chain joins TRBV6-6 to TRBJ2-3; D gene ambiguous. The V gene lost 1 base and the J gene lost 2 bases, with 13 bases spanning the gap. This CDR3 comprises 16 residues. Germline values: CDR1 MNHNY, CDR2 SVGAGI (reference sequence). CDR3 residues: CASSYFRVELTDTQYF. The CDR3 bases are TGTGCCAGCAGTTACTTTAGAGTAGAACTCACAGATACGCAGTATTTT.

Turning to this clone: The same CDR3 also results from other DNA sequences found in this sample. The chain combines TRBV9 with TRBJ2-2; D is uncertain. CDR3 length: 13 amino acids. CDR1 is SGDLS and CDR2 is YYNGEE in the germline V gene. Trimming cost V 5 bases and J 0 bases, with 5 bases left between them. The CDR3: CASSTPNTGELFF. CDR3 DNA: TGTGCCAGCAGTACCCCGAACACCGGGGAGCTGTTTTTT.

CDR3 sequence reads: CAWIGPGRPYEQYF. For the CDR3, the DNA is TGTGCCTGGATCGGACCAGGGAGACCCTACGAGCAGTACTTC. This chain links TRBV30 with TRBJ2-7; D possibly matches TRBD1 or TRBD2 (5 bases each). Trimming removed 4 bases at V and 2 bases at J, with 15 bases between. The CDR3 is made up of 14 amino acids. Germline V gene lookup returns CDR1 GTSNPN and CDR2 SVGIG (reference sequence). Together with reference TRBV30 and TRBJ2-7, the CDR3 gives the full variable domain: SQTIHQWPATLVQPVGSPLSLECTVEGTSNPNLYWYRQAAGRGLQLLFYSVGIGQISSEVPQNLSASRPQDRQFILSSKKLLLSDSGFYLCAWIGPGRPYEQYFGPGTRLTVT.

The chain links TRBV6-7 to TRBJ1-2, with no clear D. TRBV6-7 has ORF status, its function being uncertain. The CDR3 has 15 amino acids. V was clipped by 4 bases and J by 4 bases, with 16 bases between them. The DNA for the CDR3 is TGTGCCAGCAGTTCCCTGGCCCGCGCCCCCTATGGCTACACCTTC. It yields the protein CASSSLARAPYGYTF.

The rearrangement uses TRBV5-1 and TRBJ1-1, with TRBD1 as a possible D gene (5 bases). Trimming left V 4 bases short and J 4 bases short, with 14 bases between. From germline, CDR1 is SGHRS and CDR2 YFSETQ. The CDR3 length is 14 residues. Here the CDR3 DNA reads TGCGCCAGCAGCCAAACGCAGGGAGTCACTGAAGCTTTCTTT. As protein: CASSQTQGVTEAFF.

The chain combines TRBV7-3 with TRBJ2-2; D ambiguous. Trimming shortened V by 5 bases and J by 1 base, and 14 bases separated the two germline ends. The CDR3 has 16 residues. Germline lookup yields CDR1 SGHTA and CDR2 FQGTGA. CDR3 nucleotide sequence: TGTGCCAGCAGCCGAACCCTTCGGTTGAACACCGGGGAGCTGTTTTTT. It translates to CASSRTLRLNTGELFF.

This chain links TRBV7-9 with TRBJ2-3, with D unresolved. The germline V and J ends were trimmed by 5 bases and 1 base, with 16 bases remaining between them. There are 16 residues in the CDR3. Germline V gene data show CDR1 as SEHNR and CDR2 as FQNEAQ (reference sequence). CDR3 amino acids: CASSPSTPDRTDTQYF. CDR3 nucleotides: TGTGCCAGCAGCCCCAGTACCCCGGACCGCACAGATACGCAGTATTTT.

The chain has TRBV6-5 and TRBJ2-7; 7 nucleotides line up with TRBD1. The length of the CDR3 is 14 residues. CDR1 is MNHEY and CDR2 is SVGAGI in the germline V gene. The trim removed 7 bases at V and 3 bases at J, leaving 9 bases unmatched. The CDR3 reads CASTPTGRNYEQYF. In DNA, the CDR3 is TGTGCCAGCACCCCGACAGGGCGGAACTACGAGCAGTACTTC.

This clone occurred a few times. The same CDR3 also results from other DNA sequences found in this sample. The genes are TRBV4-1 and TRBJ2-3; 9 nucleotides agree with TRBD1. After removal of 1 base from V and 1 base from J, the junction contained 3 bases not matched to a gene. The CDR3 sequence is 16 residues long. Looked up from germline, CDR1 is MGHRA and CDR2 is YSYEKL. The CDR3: CASSQGWTGGTDTQYF. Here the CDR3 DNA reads TGCGCCAGCAGCCAAGGCTGGACAGGGGGCACAGATACGCAGTATTTT.

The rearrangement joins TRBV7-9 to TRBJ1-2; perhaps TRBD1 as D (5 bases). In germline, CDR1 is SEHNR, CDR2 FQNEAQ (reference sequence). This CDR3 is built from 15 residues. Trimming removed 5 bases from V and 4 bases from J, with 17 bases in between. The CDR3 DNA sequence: TGTGCCAGCAGCGATACGGGGGAGGGAGGCTATGGCTACACCTTC. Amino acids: CASSDTGEGGYGYTF. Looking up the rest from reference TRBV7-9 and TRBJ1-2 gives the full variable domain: DTGVSQNPRHKITKRGQNVTFRCDPISEHNRLYWYRQTLGQGPEFLTYFQNEAQLEKSRLLSDRFSAERPKGSFSTLEIQRTEQGDSAMYLCASSDTGEGGYGYTFGSGTRLTVV.

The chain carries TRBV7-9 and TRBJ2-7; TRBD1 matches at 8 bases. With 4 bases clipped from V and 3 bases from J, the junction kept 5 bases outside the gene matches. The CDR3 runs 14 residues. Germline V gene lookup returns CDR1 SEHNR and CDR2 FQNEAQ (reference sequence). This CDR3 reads CASSYTGGHYEQYF. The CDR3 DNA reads TGTGCCAGCAGCTATACAGGGGGACACTACGAGCAGTACTTC.

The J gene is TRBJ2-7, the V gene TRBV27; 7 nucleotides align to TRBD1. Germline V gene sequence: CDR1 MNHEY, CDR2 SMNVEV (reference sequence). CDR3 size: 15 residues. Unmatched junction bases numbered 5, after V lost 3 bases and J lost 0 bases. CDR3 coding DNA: TGTGCCAGCAGTTTGCTGACAGGGAGCTCCTACGAGCAGTACTTC. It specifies CASSLLTGSSYEQYF.

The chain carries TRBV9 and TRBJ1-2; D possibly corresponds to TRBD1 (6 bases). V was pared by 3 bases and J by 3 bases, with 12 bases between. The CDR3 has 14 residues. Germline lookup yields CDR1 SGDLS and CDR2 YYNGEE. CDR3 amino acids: CASSDLQGYYGYTF. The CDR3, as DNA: TGTGCCAGCAGCGATCTACAGGGCTACTATGGCTACACCTTC.

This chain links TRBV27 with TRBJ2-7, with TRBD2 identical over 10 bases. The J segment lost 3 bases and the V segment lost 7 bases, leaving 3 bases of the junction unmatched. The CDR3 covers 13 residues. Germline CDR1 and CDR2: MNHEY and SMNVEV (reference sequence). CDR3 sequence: CASMASGSYEQYF. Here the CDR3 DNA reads TGTGCCAGCATGGCTAGCGGGAGCTACGAGCAGTACTTC.

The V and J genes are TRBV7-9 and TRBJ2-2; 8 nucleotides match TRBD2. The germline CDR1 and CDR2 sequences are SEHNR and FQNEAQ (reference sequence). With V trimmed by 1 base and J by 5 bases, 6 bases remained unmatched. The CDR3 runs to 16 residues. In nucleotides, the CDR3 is TGTGCCAGCAGCTTAGAGGCACGCGGGAGGACCGGGGAGCTGTTTTTT. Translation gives CASSLEARGRTGELFF.

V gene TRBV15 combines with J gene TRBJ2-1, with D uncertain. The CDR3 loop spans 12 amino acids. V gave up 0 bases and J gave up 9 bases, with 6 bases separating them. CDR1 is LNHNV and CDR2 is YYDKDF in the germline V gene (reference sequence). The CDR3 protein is CATSRDSFEQFF. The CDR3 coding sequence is TGTGCCACCAGCAGAGATTCATTTGAGCAGTTCTTC.

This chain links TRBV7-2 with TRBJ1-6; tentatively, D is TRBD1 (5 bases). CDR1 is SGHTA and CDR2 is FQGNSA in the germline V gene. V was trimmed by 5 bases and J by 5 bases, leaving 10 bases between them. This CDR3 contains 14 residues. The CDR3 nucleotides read TGTGCCAGCAGCCCGCAGGGAAATAATTCACCCCTCCACTTT. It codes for CASSPQGNNSPLHF.

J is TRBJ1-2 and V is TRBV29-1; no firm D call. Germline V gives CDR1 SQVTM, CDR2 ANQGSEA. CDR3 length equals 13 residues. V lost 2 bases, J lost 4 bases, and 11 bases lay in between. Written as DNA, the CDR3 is TGCAGCGTTGAACGTTCGGGCCTCTATGGCTACACCTTC. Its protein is CSVERSGLYGYTF.

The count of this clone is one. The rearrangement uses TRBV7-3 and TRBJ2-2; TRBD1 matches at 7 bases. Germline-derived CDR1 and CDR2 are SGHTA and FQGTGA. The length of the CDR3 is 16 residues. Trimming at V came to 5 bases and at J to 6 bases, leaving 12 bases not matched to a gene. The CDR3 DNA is TGTGCCAGCAGCATACTACAGGGGAAGGATCCCGGGGAGCTGTTTTTT. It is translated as CASSILQGKDPGELFF.

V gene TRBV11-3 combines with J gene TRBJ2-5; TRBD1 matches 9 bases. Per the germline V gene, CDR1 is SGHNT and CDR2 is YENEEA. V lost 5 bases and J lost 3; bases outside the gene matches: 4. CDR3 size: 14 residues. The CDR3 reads CASSARTGEETQYF. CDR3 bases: TGTGCCAGCAGCGCGCGGACAGGGGAAGAGACCCAGTACTTC.

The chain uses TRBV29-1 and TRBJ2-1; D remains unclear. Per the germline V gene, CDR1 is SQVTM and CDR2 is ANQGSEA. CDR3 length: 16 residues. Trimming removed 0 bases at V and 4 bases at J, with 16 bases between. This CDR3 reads CSVEDRRRASYNEQFF. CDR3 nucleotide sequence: TGCAGCGTTGAAGATCGCCGACGGGCCTCTTACAATGAGCAGTTCTTC.

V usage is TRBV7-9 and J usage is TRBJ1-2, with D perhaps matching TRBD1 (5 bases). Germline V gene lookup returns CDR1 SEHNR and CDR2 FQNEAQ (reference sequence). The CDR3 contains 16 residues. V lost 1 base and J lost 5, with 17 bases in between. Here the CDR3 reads CASSLVGASLAYGYTF. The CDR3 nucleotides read TGTGCCAGCAGCTTAGTAGGGGCTTCACTAGCGTATGGCTACACCTTC. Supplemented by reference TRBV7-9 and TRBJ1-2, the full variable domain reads DTGVSQNPRHKITKRGQNVTFRCDPISEHNRLYWYRQTLGQGPEFLTYFQNEAQLEKSRLLSDRFSAERPKGSFSTLEIQRTEQGDSAMYLCASSLVGASLAYGYTFGSGTRLTVV.

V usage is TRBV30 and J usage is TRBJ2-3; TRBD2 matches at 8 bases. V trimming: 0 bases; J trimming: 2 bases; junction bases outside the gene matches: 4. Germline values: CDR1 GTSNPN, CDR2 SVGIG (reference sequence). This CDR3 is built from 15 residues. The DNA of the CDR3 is TGTGCCTGGAGTGTGGGTAGCGGGGTCACAGATACGCAGTATTTT. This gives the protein CAWSVGSGVTDTQYF.

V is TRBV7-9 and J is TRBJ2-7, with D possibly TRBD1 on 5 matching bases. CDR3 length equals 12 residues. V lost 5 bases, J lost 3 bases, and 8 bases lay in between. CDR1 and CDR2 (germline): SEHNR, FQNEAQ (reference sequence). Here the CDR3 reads CASSQGFYEQYF. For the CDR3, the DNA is TGTGCCAGCAGCCAGGGATTCTACGAGCAGTACTTC.

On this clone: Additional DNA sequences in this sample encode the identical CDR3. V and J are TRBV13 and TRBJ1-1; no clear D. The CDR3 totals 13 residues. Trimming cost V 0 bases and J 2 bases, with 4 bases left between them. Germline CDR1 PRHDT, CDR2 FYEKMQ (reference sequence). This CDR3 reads CASSLGQNTEAFF. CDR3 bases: TGTGCCAGCAGCTTAGGCCAAAACACTGAAGCTTTCTTT.

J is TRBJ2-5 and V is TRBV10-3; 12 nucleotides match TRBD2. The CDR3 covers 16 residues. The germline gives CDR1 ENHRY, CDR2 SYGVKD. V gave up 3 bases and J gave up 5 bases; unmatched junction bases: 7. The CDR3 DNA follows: TGTGCCATCAGTGATAGACTAGCGGGAGAGTTTGAGACCCAGTACTTC. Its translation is CAISDRLAGEFETQYF.

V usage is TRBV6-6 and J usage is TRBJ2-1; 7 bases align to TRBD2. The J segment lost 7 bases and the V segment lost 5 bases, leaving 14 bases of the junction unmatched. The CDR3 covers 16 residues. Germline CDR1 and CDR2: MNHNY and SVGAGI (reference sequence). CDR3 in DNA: TGTGCCAGCAGTCTCCTAGCGGAGGGAAAAGGTAATGAGCAGTTCTTC. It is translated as CASSLLAEGKGNEQFF.

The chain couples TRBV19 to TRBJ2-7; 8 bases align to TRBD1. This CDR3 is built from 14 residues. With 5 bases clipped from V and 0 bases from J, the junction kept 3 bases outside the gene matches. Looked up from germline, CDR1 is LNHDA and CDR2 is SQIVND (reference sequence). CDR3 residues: CASSYRGYSYEQYF. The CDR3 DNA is TGTGCCAGTAGTTACAGGGGGTACTCCTACGAGCAGTACTTC. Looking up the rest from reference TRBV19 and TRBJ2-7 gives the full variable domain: DGGITQSPKYLFRKEGQNVTLSCEQNLNHDAMYWYRQDPGQGLRLIYYSQIVNDFQKGDIAEGYSVSREKKESFPLTVTSAQKNPTAFYLCASSYRGYSYEQYFGPGTRLTVT.